This T cell receptor beta chain was sequenced during a study of blood T cell repertoires in COVID-19 (dated by TCRdb to the early 2020s). The study in broad terms: Collaborator samples came from the United States, Italy and Spain and covered acute and convalescent phases of COVID-19. HLA class I and class II types, where available, came from metadata supplied by the sample provider rather than from assay-based typing. A de-identified subject ID, COVID-19 status, age in years and sex were almost always included in the sample metadata. The dataset comprised deeply sampled blood TCRbeta repertoires from subjects exposed to, actively infected with, or recovered from COVID-19. The prospective study material was composed of cDNA or gDNA derived from T cells, B-cell-depleted T cells, or PBMCs. Samples were obtained from the ongoing ImmuneRACE study (first 160 participants) and from 1,200 or so subjects provided by 6 global collaborators. The repertoires were released in a freely available public database meant as a resource for research on the immune response to SARS-CoV-2. Results and caveats for the whole study, not just this receptor: Clinical and demographic metadata were provided uncurated, with the amount varying by source and participant.

One collaborating source in Seattle enrolled patients during active infection and followed them longitudinally through the course of disease. Collaborating institutions collected whole blood in K2EDTA tubes following their own protocols. Collaborator samples were shipped for TCRbeta analysis as frozen whole blood, isolated PBMCs, or DNA extracted from either sample type. Trimming at the junction amounts to 7 bases on V and 0 bases on J, and the germline ends lie 14 bases apart. The CDR3 sequence holds 15 residues, the cysteine and phenylalanine included. Only the CDR3 region is kept as DNA, spanning 45 bases read in frame from base 1. The germline V gene provides CDR1 SGHTA and CDR2 FQGTGA. As concerns this clone: The antigen it binds to is not known. The input lacks base qualities; no much larger clone sits a single base away.

The immunoSEQ Assay, a bias-controlled multiplex PCR, was used to amplify TCRbeta CDR3 regions from genomic DNA. Regarding the original processing steps: Within the assay, amplification of reference gene primers was used to estimate how many nucleated cells each sample contained. Sequence reads were collapsed and filtered to measure the absolute abundance of every unique TCRbeta CDR3 rearrangement. Productive Simpson clonality was computed per sample as the square root of Simpson's diversity index over productive rearrangements. TCRdb carries this immuneACCESS record with in-frame sequences only. Its versions omit some clonotypes, under half of them owing to an unresolved V gene in the studies checked, with the rest unexplained. V and J calls plus clone size are reproduced from that table; the DNA served to infer D and trimming. The sample has about 200,000 clones on record, under 90% of them singletons. Roughly 7.8% of the sample rests with the top ten.

This sequence was found in a woman older than 75 with COVID-19, enrolled during active disease. The sequenced material came from peripheral blood. This chain joins TRBV7-3 to TRBJ2-3, with no confidently assigned D gene. The DNA sequence is as follows: TGTGCCAGCACCAATGGAGTTGCTAGCACAGATACGCAGTATTTT. This is translated as CASTNGVASTDTQYF.